A single sample is the source of the 27 T cell receptor beta chains below, sequenced in a study of radiation and T cells in renal cell carcinoma. Time point described: blood 2 weeks post-SBRT. The treatment denotes: 15 Gy SBRT to primary tumor, nephrectomy 4 weeks later. Sequencing was performed with immunoSEQ multiplex PCR; in TCRdb, only in-frame clones are kept and a portion is missing. The sample records some 76,000 clones, 82% being singletons. The material was blood, obtained from a patient whose treatment included radiotherapy and nephrectomy. All receptors come from a man in his sixties with renal cell carcinoma.

The V gene is TRBV11-3, the J gene TRBJ1-1, with a tentative D call TRBD1 (5 bases). Germline V lookup: CDR1 SGHNT, CDR2 YENEEA. Trimming took 4 bases from V and 6 from J, leaving 12 bases between them. There are 13 residues in the CDR3. CDR3 region: CASSSPRQPEAFF. CDR3 in DNA: TGTGCCAGCAGCTCGCCTAGACAGCCTGAAGCTTTCTTT.

The chain uses TRBV27 and TRBJ2-7; the D is unclear. The CDR3 has 13 amino acids. Germline-derived CDR1 and CDR2 are MNHEY and SMNVEV (reference sequence). With 6 bases removed from V and 4 bases from J, the gap between germline ends came to 13 bases. CDR3 coding DNA: TGTGCCAGCAGACCTGGCCTTATTTACGAGCAGTACTTC. Amino acid sequence: CASRPGLIYEQYF.

V and J are TRBV10-3 and TRBJ2-2; 10 positions agree with TRBD1. The germline V gene encodes CDR1 ENHRY and CDR2 SYGVKD. This CDR3 has 14 amino acids. V shed 10 bases, J shed 6 bases, and the junction held 8 bases outside the gene matches. The CDR3: CATWDRGSPGELFF. The CDR3 DNA sequence: TGTGCCACCTGGGACAGGGGATCTCCCGGGGAGCTGTTTTTT.

The genes are TRBV28 and TRBJ1-1, with D perhaps matching TRBD1 (6 bases). This CDR3 is built from 14 residues. The germline V and J ends were trimmed by 8 bases and 8 bases, with 21 bases remaining between them. Germline V gives CDR1 MDHEN, CDR2 SYDVKM. The CDR3 DNA follows: TGTGCCAGCGGAGTCCTGGGGGCAGCTTCGGAAGCTTTCTTT. Translated: CASGVLGAASEAFF.

V is TRBV7-7 and J is TRBJ2-3; 7 bases agree with TRBD2. Germline trimming cut 0 bases from V and 3 bases from J; bases unmatched to any gene: 3. This CDR3 has 15 residues. Germline V gives CDR1 SSHAT, CDR2 FNYEAQ (reference sequence). CDR3 DNA: TGTGCCAGCAGCTTAGCGACTAGCTGGACAGATACGCAGTATTTT. This encodes CASSLATSWTDTQYF.

The chain combines TRBV7-2 with TRBJ1-1, with D unresolved. The CDR3 spans 16 residues. Germline V gene lookup returns CDR1 SGHTA and CDR2 FQGNSA. V gave up 3 bases and J gave up 6 bases, with 20 bases separating them. Here the CDR3 reads CASSFPGRGRRAEAFF. CDR3 bases: TGTGCCAGCAGCTTCCCAGGTAGAGGTCGGAGGGCTGAAGCTTTCTTT.

This clone appeared once. The V and J genes are TRBV7-7 and TRBJ2-6; 8 positions match TRBD2. Germline V gene lookup returns CDR1 SSHAT and CDR2 FNYEAQ (reference sequence). V was pared by 5 bases and J by 0 bases, with 6 bases of the junction left unmatched. The CDR3 loop spans 17 amino acids. The CDR3: CASSPGLALSGANVLTF. CDR3 coding DNA: TGTGCCAGCAGCCCAGGACTAGCTCTCTCTGGGGCCAACGTCCTGACTTTC.

This clone was seen a few times. This chain uses TRBV11-3 with TRBJ2-5, with 8 bases matching TRBD2. This CDR3 contains 12 residues. CDR1 SGHNT and CDR2 YENEEA come from the germline V gene. V trimming: 2 bases; J trimming: 8 bases; junction bases outside the gene matches: 1. The CDR3, as DNA: TGTGCCAGCAGCTTAAGCGGGGGAACCCAGTACTTC. Its translation is CASSLSGGTQYF.

At least ten counts were recorded for this clone. This chain links TRBV9 with TRBJ2-3; D gene unclear. CDR3 length equals 14 residues. Germline V gives CDR1 SGDLS, CDR2 YYNGEE. Trimming removed 4 bases from V and 2 bases from J, with 11 bases in between. Written as DNA, the CDR3 is TGTGCCAGCAGCCCGCGACTGTTCACAGATACGCAGTATTTT. It is translated as CASSPRLFTDTQYF.

V is TRBV6-5 and J is TRBJ2-6, with D unresolved. Germline V lookup: CDR1 MNHEY, CDR2 SVGAGI. The CDR3 consists of 14 residues. V lost 5 bases to trimming and J lost 0 bases, with 5 bases between them. The CDR3 sequence: CASSRDSGANVLTF. DNA for the CDR3: TGTGCCAGCAGTCGAGACTCTGGGGCCAACGTCCTGACTTTC.

The chain carries TRBV19 and TRBJ1-4, with D unclear. Trimming took off 5 bases at V and 8 bases at J, with 9 bases between the two ends. This CDR3 is built from 12 residues. Germline CDR1 reads LNHDA; CDR2 reads SQIVND (reference sequence). Here the CDR3 reads CASSRAREKLFF. The DNA for the CDR3 is TGTGCCAGTAGTCGGGCGAGGGAAAAACTGTTTTTT.

V usage is TRBV28 and J usage is TRBJ1-2; the D is unclear. Germline values: CDR1 MDHEN, CDR2 SYDVKM. V was cut by 6 bases and J by 2 bases, with 13 bases left in between. The CDR3 runs 14 residues. CDR3 coding DNA: TGTGCCAGCAGCCTCGTCTCACTCAACTATGGCTACACCTTC. Translating gives CASSLVSLNYGYTF.

The rearrangement joins TRBV15 to TRBJ1-5; 7 nucleotides line up with TRBD1. The CDR3 spans 15 residues. Germline-derived CDR1 and CDR2 are LNHNV and YYDKDF (reference sequence). The trim removed 1 base at V and 3 bases at J, leaving 3 bases unmatched. Here the CDR3 DNA reads TGTGCCACCAGCAGAGGAGACAGGGACAATCAGCCCCAGCATTTT. This gives the protein CATSRGDRDNQPQHF.

The chain joins TRBV30 to TRBJ2-3; D may match TRBD1 or TRBD2 (5 bases each). CDR3 length: 17 residues. In germline, CDR1 is GTSNPN, CDR2 SVGIG (reference sequence). Trimming removed 0 bases at V and 3 bases at J, with 19 bases between. CDR3 sequence reads: CAWSVLVGAVRTDTQYF. CDR3 nucleotide sequence: TGTGCCTGGAGTGTACTCGTCGGGGCCGTCAGAACAGATACGCAGTATTTT. The full variable domain, completed using reference TRBV30 and TRBJ2-3, is SQTIHQWPATLVQPVGSPLSLECTVEGTSNPNLYWYRQAAGRGLQLLFYSVGIGQISSEVPQNLSASRPQDRQFILSSKKLLLSDSGFYLCAWSVLVGAVRTDTQYFGPGTRLTVL.

The CDR3: CASSLVKSGGGNEQFF. The CDR3 DNA reads TGTGCCAGCAGCTTAGTAAAGTCCGGGGGGGGCAATGAGCAGTTCTTC. The chain links TRBV11-1 to TRBJ2-1, with 8 positions matching TRBD2. The ends lost 1 base at V and 6 bases at J; junction bases unmatched: 8. The CDR3 has 16 residues. CDR1 is SGHAT, CDR2 FQDESV, per germline (reference sequence). Full variable domain (remainder filled in from reference TRBV11-1 and TRBJ2-1): EAEVAQSPRYKITEKSQAVAFWCDPISGHATLYWYRQILGQGPELLVQFQDESVVDDSQLPKDRFSAERLKGVDSTLKIQPAELGDSAMYLCASSLVKSGGGNEQFFGPGTRLTVL.

This sequence joins TRBV7-9 and TRBJ2-2, with 8 bases lining up with TRBD2. The length of the CDR3 is 16 residues. Trimming removed 4 bases from V and 3 bases from J; junction bases left unmatched: 7. CDR1 is SEHNR, CDR2 FQNEAQ, per germline (reference sequence). The CDR3 coding sequence is TGTGCCAGCAGCTCCCGGGGGCGGGGGGACACCGGGGAGCTGTTTTTT. It encodes CASSSRGRGDTGELFF.

CDR3 region: CASRLTSGSTDTQYF. CDR3 DNA: TGCGCCAGCAGGCTGACTAGCGGTAGCACAGATACGCAGTATTTT. The chain joins TRBV5-1 to TRBJ2-3, with 9 bases lining up with TRBD2. The ends lost 5 bases at V and 0 bases at J; junction bases unmatched: 4. Per germline, CDR1 SGHRS and CDR2 YFSETQ. The CDR3 length is 15 residues.

The chain joins TRBV6-5 to TRBJ1-6, with D hard to call. The CDR3 has 12 amino acids. Trimming removed 5 bases from V and 7 bases from J, with 6 bases in between. Germline V gene data show CDR1 as MNHEY and CDR2 as SVGAGI. The CDR3 reads CASSPRNSPLHF. The CDR3 nucleotides read TGTGCCAGCAGTCCCCGAAATTCACCCCTCCACTTT.

This chain joins TRBV4-2 and TRBJ2-5; D call uncertain. The CDR3 has 14 amino acids. Germline CDR1 reads LGHNA; CDR2 reads YNFKEQ. The germline V and J ends were trimmed by 0 bases and 0 bases, with 5 bases remaining between them. DNA for the CDR3: TGTGCCAGCAGCCAAGAACGGTACCAAGAGACCCAGTACTTC. Translating gives CASSQERYQETQYF.

The chain carries TRBV7-7 and TRBJ1-5; D not resolved. CDR1 is SSHAT and CDR2 is FNYEAQ in the germline V gene (reference sequence). Between the trimmed V and J ends, which lost 3 bases and 4 bases, there was a span of 7 bases. There are 13 residues in the CDR3. CDR3 DNA: TGTGCCAGCAGCTTGGAGCCGAATCAGCCCCAGCATTTT. Protein product: CASSLEPNQPQHF. Filled out from reference TRBV7-7 and TRBJ1-5, the complete variable domain reads GAGVSQSPRYKVTKRGQDVTLRCDPISSHATLYWYQQALGQGPEFLTYFNYEAQPDKSGLPSDRFSAERPEGSISTLTIQRTEQRDSAMYRCASSLEPNQPQHFGDGTRLSIL.

This clone came up once. The chain employs TRBV11-1 and TRBJ1-3; D is undetermined. Trimming took off 5 bases at V and 3 bases at J, with 17 bases between the two ends. The length of the CDR3 is 16 residues. The germline CDR1 and CDR2 sequences are SGHAT and FQDESV (reference sequence). The chain's CDR3 is CASSQRVAPGGNTIYF. The CDR3, as DNA: TGTGCCAGCAGCCAGCGGGTCGCCCCGGGTGGAAACACCATATATTTT.

The chain uses TRBV19 and TRBJ2-5; the D gene is possibly TRBD1 (6 bases). CDR1 and CDR2 from the germline V gene are LNHDA and SQIVND (reference sequence). This CDR3 is built from 15 residues. Deletions cut 3 bases from V and 4 bases from J, with 15 bases between. This chain's CDR3 is CASSIRGRGLETQYF. CDR3 DNA: TGTGCCAGTAGTATCCGGGGCAGGGGCTTAGAGACCCAGTACTTC.

The chain is built from TRBV4-1 and TRBJ2-7; tentatively, D is TRBD2 (6 bases). The length of the CDR3 is 15 residues. Between the trimmed V and J ends, which lost 1 base and 6 bases, there was a span of 16 bases. CDR1 and CDR2 (germline): MGHRA, YSYEKL. The CDR3 DNA follows: TGCGCCAGCAGCCAAGGGTCGGGAGTAAGATCCGAGCAGTACTTC. This gives the protein CASSQGSGVRSEQYF.

The chain couples TRBV28 to TRBJ2-5; 12 bases are a match to TRBD2. The trim removed 5 bases at V and 3 bases at J, leaving 19 bases unmatched. Germline assignment: CDR1 MDHEN and CDR2 SYDVKM. This CDR3 contains 20 residues. The CDR3 DNA reads TGTGCCAGCAGTCATATATGGGGCGCTAGCGGGAGGGCAGGGGAAGAGACCCAGTACTTC. Translating it yields CASSHIWGASGRAGEETQYF. Variable domain in full (rest from reference TRBV28 and TRBJ2-5): DVKVTQSSRYLVKRTGEKVFLECVQDMDHENMFWYRQDPGLGLRLIYFSYDVKMKEKGDIPEGYSVSREKKERFSLILESASTNQTSMYLCASSHIWGASGRAGEETQYFGPGTRLLVL.

This chain joins TRBV4-1 and TRBJ2-1; D is ambiguous. Germline CDR1 is MGHRA and CDR2 is YSYEKL. The CDR3 is 13 amino acids. The ends were cut back, 3 bases at V and 5 bases at J, with 8 bases in the middle. CDR3 nucleotides: TGCGCCAGCAGCCACCGCCCAGACAATGAGCAGTTCTTC. Encoded protein: CASSHRPDNEQFF.

This clone turned up a few times. The genes are TRBV28 and TRBJ2-1; 9 positions agree with TRBD2. Trimming took 6 bases from V and 7 from J; bases not matched to a gene: 7. The CDR3 covers 14 residues. Germline loops: CDR1 MDHEN, CDR2 SYDVKM. The CDR3: CASSLAGDRNEQFF. Written as DNA, the CDR3 is TGTGCCAGCAGCTTAGCGGGAGATCGGAATGAGCAGTTCTTC.

The chain couples TRBV5-6 to TRBJ2-7; 12 bases agree with TRBD2. The CDR3 sequence is 18 residues long. The V segment lost 2 bases and the J segment 0 bases; nucleotides outside the gene matches: 9. Looked up from germline, CDR1 is SGHDT and CDR2 is YYEEEE. As DNA, the CDR3 is TGTGCCAGCAGCTTACGAAGGACTAGCGGGACCCTCTCCTACGAGCAGTACTTC. Its translation: CASSLRRTSGTLSYEQYF. Together with reference TRBV5-6 and TRBJ2-7, the CDR3 gives the full variable domain: DAGVTQSPTHLIKTRGQQVTLRCSPKSGHDTVSWYQQALGQGPQFIFQYYEEEERQRGNFPDRFSGHQFPNYSSELNVNALLLGDSALYLCASSLRRTSGTLSYEQYFGPGTRLTVT.